Below are 24 T cell receptor beta chains sequenced from a single sample in a study of Tregs in tolerant kidney transplant recipients. Repertoires were generated with immunoSEQ multiplex PCR, while TCRdb's copy carries only in-frame clones and drops some. The sample includes around 77,000 clones, nearly 98% of them seen just once. The sample in question was CD4+ T cells from blood, obtained before the transplant. These receptors were taken from a human donor who received a combined kidney and bone marrow transplant.

This chain connects TRBV30 to TRBJ2-3; a weak D match, TRBD2 (6 bases). CDR3 length: 13 amino acids. CDR1 and CDR2 (germline): GTSNPN, SVGIG (reference sequence). V lost 3 bases, J lost 0 bases, and 7 bases lay in between. Here the CDR3 reads CAWRTRSTDTQYF. In DNA form, the CDR3 reads TGTGCCTGGAGGACTAGAAGCACAGATACGCAGTATTTT. The complete variable domain, with remaining parts taken from reference TRBV30 and TRBJ2-3, reads SQTIHQWPATLVQPVGSPLSLECTVEGTSNPNLYWYRQAAGRGLQLLFYSVGIGQISSEVPQNLSASRPQDRQFILSSKKLLLSDSGFYLCAWRTRSTDTQYFGPGTRLTVL.

The V gene is TRBV5-4, the J gene TRBJ2-7, with 16 bases aligning to TRBD2. Looked up from germline, CDR1 is SGHNT and CDR2 is YYREEE (reference sequence). With 0 bases clipped from V and 1 base from J, the junction kept 7 bases outside the gene matches. The CDR3 is made up of 19 amino acids. The CDR3 DNA is TGTGCCAGCAGCTTGGACGCAGGGGGACTAGCGGGAGGGTCCTACGAGCAGTACTTC. Its protein is CASSLDAGGLAGGSYEQYF.

The chain joins TRBV19 to TRBJ1-1; D might be TRBD1 (6 bases). This CDR3 spans 15 amino acids. The germline V gene has CDR1 LNHDA and CDR2 SQIVND (reference sequence). Deletions cut 5 bases from V and 1 base from J, with 14 bases between. CDR3 sequence reads: CASSVSTGQNTEAFF. CDR3 coding DNA: TGTGCCAGTAGTGTCTCGACAGGACAGAACACTGAAGCTTTCTTT.

This chain connects TRBV5-1 to TRBJ1-2, with a possible D match to TRBD1 (5 bases). This CDR3 has 14 amino acids. Between the trimmed V and J ends, which lost 0 bases and 3 bases, there was a span of 9 bases. Germline V gene sequence: CDR1 SGHRS, CDR2 YFSETQ. CDR3 amino acids: CASSLAGRDYGYTF. Here the CDR3 DNA reads TGCGCCAGCAGCTTGGCCGGCAGGGACTATGGCTACACCTTC.

The V call is TRBV29-1, the J call TRBJ1-2; TRBD1 aligns across 7 bases. Per the germline V gene, CDR1 is SQVTM and CDR2 is ANQGSEA. This CDR3 contains 14 residues. Germline trimming cut 7 bases from V and 3 bases from J; bases unmatched to any gene: 11. This CDR3 is CSAQVQGTDYGYTF. The DNA of the CDR3 is TGCAGCGCCCAGGTACAGGGGACGGACTATGGCTACACCTTC.

This clone was observed a single time. The V call is TRBV19, the J call TRBJ2-3; D may be TRBD2 (6 bases). The CDR3 extends over 16 amino acids. The germline CDR1 and CDR2 sequences are LNHDA and SQIVND (reference sequence). V lost 1 base and J 2 bases, leaving 13 bases between the germline ends. In DNA, the CDR3 is TGTGCCAGTAGTATAGTAAGTAGCGGACCCACAGATACGCAGTATTTT. It codes for CASSIVSSGPTDTQYF. The full variable domain, completed using reference TRBV19 and TRBJ2-3, is DGGITQSPKYLFRKEGQNVTLSCEQNLNHDAMYWYRQDPGQGLRLIYYSQIVNDFQKGDIAEGYSVSREKKESFPLTVTSAQKNPTAFYLCASSIVSSGPTDTQYFGPGTRLTVL.

The chain is built from TRBV7-5 and TRBJ2-3; whether TRBD1, the table's D call, matches the DNA was not checked. TRBV7-5 is termed a pseudogene. This CDR3 contains 15 residues. The DNA for the CDR3 is TGTGTCAGAAGCTTACTTGAGGGGGCGGGAGATACGCAGTATTTT. Translation gives CVRSLLEGAGDTQYF.

The chain links TRBV7-9 to TRBJ2-1; D remains ambiguous. Germline-derived CDR1 and CDR2 are SEHNR and FQNEAQ (reference sequence). V shed 1 base and J shed 8 bases, with 15 bases lying between them. The CDR3 loop spans 15 amino acids. For the CDR3, the DNA is TGTGCCAGCAGCTTAGACCGCGGTCGCGGTGATGAGCAGTTCTTC. Translating it yields CASSLDRGRGDEQFF.

The rearrangement joins TRBV5-1 to TRBJ2-7; TRBD1 agrees at 7 bases. Germline loops: CDR1 SGHRS, CDR2 YFSETQ. The CDR3 totals 18 residues. Trimming took 4 bases from V and 3 from J; bases not matched to a gene: 19. The CDR3 sequence: CASSGTGQSSRGLYEQYF. The CDR3 DNA follows: TGCGCCAGCAGCGGTACGGGACAGTCCAGTAGAGGTCTCTACGAGCAGTACTTC.

The chain is built from TRBV5-1 and TRBJ2-5; 8 nucleotides agree with TRBD2. V was pared by 3 bases and J by 5 bases, with 6 bases of the junction left unmatched. CDR1 is SGHRS, CDR2 YFSETQ, per germline. The CDR3 extends over 14 amino acids. The CDR3 sequence: CASSSREGLETQYF. CDR3 nucleotide sequence: TGCGCCAGCAGCTCCCGGGAGGGCCTGGAGACCCAGTACTTC.

V usage is TRBV5-1 and J usage is TRBJ1-1, with D possibly matching TRBD1 (6 bases). Germline V gene sequence: CDR1 SGHRS, CDR2 YFSETQ. V was pared by 2 bases and J by 4 bases, with 9 bases between. The CDR3 totals 13 residues. In DNA, the CDR3 is TGCGCCAGCAGCTTTGGACAGACCACTGAAGCTTTCTTT. It codes for CASSFGQTTEAFF.

The genes are TRBV4-2 and TRBJ1-3; D is ambiguous. In germline, CDR1 is LGHNA, CDR2 YNFKEQ. Trimming pared 1 base from V and 0 bases from J, leaving 7 bases between. The CDR3 runs to 15 residues. CDR3 in DNA: TGTGCCAGCAGCCAAGTGACATACTCTGGAAACACCATATATTTT. Its translation: CASSQVTYSGNTIYF.

The genes are TRBV5-1 and TRBJ1-6; TRBD1 aligns across 7 bases. Losses at the gene ends were 0 bases for V and 9 bases for J; bases not matched to a gene: 3. Germline V gene lookup returns CDR1 SGHRS and CDR2 YFSETQ. The CDR3 spans 14 residues. The CDR3 bases are TGCGCCAGCAGCTTGGGGGACAGAGTTTCACCCCTCCACTTT. This gives the protein CASSLGDRVSPLHF. The full variable domain, rest sourced from reference TRBV5-1 and TRBJ1-6, is KAGVTQTPRYLIKTRGQQVTLSCSPISGHRSVSWYQQTPGQGLQFLFEYFSETQRNKGNFPGRFSGRQFSNSRSEMNVSTLELGDSALYLCASSLGDRVSPLHFGNGTRLTVT.

The rearrangement joins TRBV6-5 to TRBJ2-6; D perhaps matches TRBD2 (6 bases). There are 16 residues in the CDR3. CDR1 and CDR2 from the germline V gene are MNHEY and SVGAGI. The V and J ends lost 1 base and 2 bases respectively, with 9 bases between them. The chain's CDR3 is CASSYLTGAGANVLTF. CDR3 in DNA: TGTGCCAGCAGTTACTTGACGGGGGCTGGGGCCAACGTCCTGACTTTC.

The rearrangement uses TRBV5-4 and TRBJ2-7; TRBD1 might be the D (5 bases). The CDR3 is 14 residues long. The germline V gene encodes CDR1 SGHNT and CDR2 YYREEE (reference sequence). V lost 3 bases to trimming and J lost 1 base, with 11 bases between them. CDR3 region: CASSSDRRSYEQYF. In DNA form, the CDR3 reads TGTGCCAGCAGCTCAGACAGAAGGTCCTACGAGCAGTACTTC.

J is TRBJ2-2 and V is TRBV7-2, with 11 bases lining up with TRBD2. Germline V gives CDR1 SGHTA, CDR2 FQGNSA. This CDR3 has 17 amino acids. V lost 1 base, J lost 3 bases, and 4 bases stayed unmatched. CDR3 loop: CASSLVAGGLYTGELFF. The CDR3 DNA reads as TGTGCCAGCAGCTTAGTAGCGGGAGGGCTTTACACCGGGGAGCTGTTTTTT.

This clone came up once. CDR3: CASSQRTGGGYGYTF. CDR3 DNA sequence: TGTGCCAGCAGCCAACGGACAGGGGGCGGCTATGGCTACACCTTC. This chain uses TRBV4-2 with TRBJ1-2; the match to TRBD1 covers 11 bases. The trim removed 2 bases at V and 4 bases at J, leaving 3 bases unmatched. The CDR3 contains 15 residues. Germline CDR1 is LGHNA and CDR2 is YNFKEQ.

The table lists this clone with a count of one. The rearrangement uses TRBV4-2 and TRBJ2-5; 11 bases agree with TRBD2. The CDR3 contains 16 residues. Per germline, CDR1 LGHNA and CDR2 YNFKEQ. The J segment lost 5 bases and the V segment lost 3 bases, leaving 8 bases of the junction unmatched. The CDR3 nucleotides read TGTGCCAGCAGCCATATCTTAGCGGGAGGGGGCGAGACCCAGTACTTC. This sequence encodes CASSHILAGGGETQYF.

This chain links TRBV5-1 with TRBJ1-4, with no clear D. Trimming removed 0 bases from V and 1 base from J, with 13 bases in between. The germline gives CDR1 SGHRS, CDR2 YFSETQ. The CDR3 is made up of 17 amino acids. CDR3 sequence (DNA): TGCGCCAGCAGCTTGGCCGGAGGGAAGGGAACTAATGAAAAACTGTTTTTT. It translates to CASSLAGGKGTNEKLFF.

The chain couples TRBV11-3 to TRBJ2-7; the match to TRBD2 covers 8 bases. V lost 4 bases and J lost 2; bases outside the gene matches: 4. The CDR3 runs to 14 residues. The V gene's germline CDR1 is SGHNT and CDR2 YENEEA. The CDR3 DNA sequence: TGTGCCAGCAGCTACTCGGGACTAGCCTACGAGCAGTACTTC. Protein: CASSYSGLAYEQYF.

V usage is TRBV27 and J usage is TRBJ1-3; 7 bases match TRBD1. The CDR3 length is 15 residues. The V gene's germline CDR1 is MNHEY and CDR2 SMNVEV (reference sequence). J was trimmed by 1 base and V by 4 bases; bases with no gene match: 4. The CDR3: CASSSRQGSGNTIYF. The CDR3 nucleotides read TGTGCCAGCAGTTCCCGACAGGGTTCTGGAAACACCATATATTTT.

The chain combines TRBV9 with TRBJ2-1; 11 bases match TRBD2. Per the germline V gene, CDR1 is SGDLS and CDR2 is YYNGEE. The junction had 12 bases not matched to a gene; V was cut back by 3 bases and J by 7 bases. The CDR3 length is 17 residues. As DNA, the CDR3 is TGTGCCAGCAGCGCTAAACGTAGCGGGAGGGCCAGAAATGAGCAGTTCTTC. This sequence encodes CASSAKRSGRARNEQFF.

This sequence joins TRBV28 and TRBJ1-5; the D is unclear. V was trimmed by 1 base and J by 7 bases, leaving 5 bases between them. This CDR3 is 12 amino acids long. CDR1 and CDR2 (germline): MDHEN, SYDVKM. The CDR3 protein is CASSLSVQPQHF. The CDR3 DNA is TGTGCCAGCAGTTTATCGGTACAGCCCCAGCATTTT.

The rearrangement joins TRBV7-8 to TRBJ2-6; D is possibly TRBD2 (5 bases). V lost 5 bases to trimming and J lost 0 bases, with 17 bases between them. There are 18 residues in the CDR3. Germline CDR1 and CDR2: SGHVS and FQNEAQ. CDR3 coding DNA: TGTGCCAGCAGCCCGAGTTGGACGGGAAACTCTGGGGCCAACGTCCTGACTTTC. Amino acids: CASSPSWTGNSGANVLTF.